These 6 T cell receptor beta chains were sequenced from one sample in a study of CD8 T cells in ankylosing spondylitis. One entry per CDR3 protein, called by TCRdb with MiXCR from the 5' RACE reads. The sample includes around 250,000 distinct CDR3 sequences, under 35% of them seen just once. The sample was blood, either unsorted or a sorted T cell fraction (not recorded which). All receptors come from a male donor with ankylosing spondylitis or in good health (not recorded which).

The CDR3 DNA sequence: TGCGCCAGCAGTGAGTCGACTCTTTGGGGGGAGACCCAGTACTTC. Its protein is CASSESTLWGETQYF. The chain employs TRBV10-1 and TRBJ2-5, with D perhaps matching TRBD1 or TRBD2 (5 bases each). V was cut by 0 bases and J by 5 bases, with 13 bases left in between. This CDR3 contains 15 residues. CDR1 WNHNN and CDR2 SYGVQD come from the germline V gene (reference sequence).

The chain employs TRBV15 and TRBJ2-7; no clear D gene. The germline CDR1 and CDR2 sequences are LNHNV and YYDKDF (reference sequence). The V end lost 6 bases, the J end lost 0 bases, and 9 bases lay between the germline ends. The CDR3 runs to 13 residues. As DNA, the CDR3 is TGTGCCACCAGGCGGCTAAACTCCTACGAGCAGTACTTC. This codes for CATRRLNSYEQYF.

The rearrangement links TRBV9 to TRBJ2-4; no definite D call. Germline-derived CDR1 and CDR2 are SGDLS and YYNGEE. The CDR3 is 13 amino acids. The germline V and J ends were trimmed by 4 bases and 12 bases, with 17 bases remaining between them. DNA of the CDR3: TGTGCCAGCAGCCCGACCGGCGGAAGCAATCAGTACTTC. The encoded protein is CASSPTGGSNQYF.

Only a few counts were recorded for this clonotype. As DNA, the CDR3 is TGCAGTGCTAGAGACCACATCCGGACAGGGGTCAACTATGGCTACACCTTC. Protein product: CSARDHIRTGVNYGYTF. V usage is TRBV20-1 and J usage is TRBJ1-2; 9 positions agree with TRBD1. J gave up 2 bases and V 0 bases, and 10 bases lay outside the gene matches. The CDR3 runs 17 residues. Germline loops: CDR1 DFQATT, CDR2 SNEGSKA (reference sequence).

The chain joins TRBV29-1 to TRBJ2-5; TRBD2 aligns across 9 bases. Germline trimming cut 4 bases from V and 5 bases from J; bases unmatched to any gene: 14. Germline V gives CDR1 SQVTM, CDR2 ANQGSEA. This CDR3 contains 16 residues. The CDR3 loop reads CSVAIGAGGLSETQYF. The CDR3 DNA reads TGCAGCGTTGCAATAGGAGCGGGGGGACTGTCGGAGACCCAGTACTTC.

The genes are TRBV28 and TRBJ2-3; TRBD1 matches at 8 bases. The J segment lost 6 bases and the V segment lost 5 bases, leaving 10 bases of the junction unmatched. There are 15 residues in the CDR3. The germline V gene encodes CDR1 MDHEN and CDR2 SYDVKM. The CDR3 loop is CASSTPDRGSDTQYF. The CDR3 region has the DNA TGTGCCAGCAGTACCCCCGACAGGGGAAGTGATACGCAGTATTTT.